This T cell receptor (beta chain) was recovered during a study of blood T cells in healthy people across ages. RNA extraction gave at least 6 micrograms of total RNA per sample. There are a few counts of this clonotype. This CDR3 region has 13 residues. The V gene's germline CDR1 is KGHSH and CDR2 LQKENI. Trimming pared 1 base from V and 2 bases from J, leaving 5 bases between. A J-beta primer mix and a sample-barcoded 5' primer were used in a second PCR of about 7 to 12 cycles. Tagging of each cDNA molecule was performed by a template-switch adaptor with 12 random nucleotides. One entry per CDR3 protein results from TCRdb running MiXCR on the 5' RACE reads. The repertoire holds approximately 810,000 distinct CDR3 sequences, with 29% as singletons.

Sequenced sample: blood. The sequence derives from an elderly woman in good health. The chain recombines TRBV18 with TRBJ1-2, with unresolved D. The CDR3 bases are TGTGCCAGCTCACCACGAGACAACTATGGCTACACCTTC. This sequence encodes CASSPRDNYGYTF.